The 25 T cell receptor beta chains below come from one sample, sequenced in a study of T cell responses to AZD1222 COVID-19 vaccine. The method was immunoSEQ multiplex PCR; TCRdb's version includes in-frame clones alone and lacks a portion of them. The repertoire holds around 170,000 clones, approximately 86% seen once, with around 10% in the top ten. Sequenced here: peripheral blood, sampled 28 days after the second AZD1222 dose. These receptors were collected from an adult who received the AZD1222 COVID-19 vaccine.

As concerns this clone: One end of the junction varies from germline; a read error may be responsible. The chain combines TRBV6-5 with TRBJ2-3; D could derive from TRBD1 or TRBD2 (5 bases each). Germline CDR1 reads MNHEY; CDR2 reads SVGAGI. There are 14 residues in the CDR3. CDR3 amino acids: CASKRRTSTDTQYF. As DNA, the CDR3 is TGTGCCAGCAAAAGGAGGACAAGCACGGATACGCAGTATTTT.

V is TRBV28 and J is TRBJ1-4; 11 nucleotides match TRBD1. The CDR3 is 15 amino acids. The germline V gene has CDR1 MDHEN and CDR2 SYDVKM. V trimming: 3 bases; J trimming: 5 bases; junction bases outside the gene matches: 2. The CDR3 DNA reads TGTGCCAGCAGTTTGGGGACAGGGGGAAATGAAAAACTGTTTTTT. Translating it yields CASSLGTGGNEKLFF.

The V gene is TRBV3-1 (or the pseudogene TRBV3-2), the J gene TRBJ2-3; 10 positions match TRBD2. The J segment lost 3 bases and the V segment lost 4 bases, leaving 7 bases of the junction unmatched. This CDR3 has 16 residues. The V gene's germline CDR1 is LGHDT and CDR2 YNNKEL (reference sequence). The CDR3 loop is CASSPFTSGDTDTQYF. The CDR3 DNA follows: TGTGCCAGCAGCCCGTTTACTAGCGGGGATACAGATACGCAGTATTTT.

The chain carries TRBV4-3 and TRBJ1-1; unclear D gene. The V gene's germline CDR1 is LGHNA and CDR2 YSLEER. The CDR3 is 13 residues long. V was shortened by 1 base and J by 0 bases, with 3 bases between the two germline ends. The CDR3 DNA reads as TGCGCCAGCAGCCAAGTGGTGAACACTGAAGCTTTCTTT. Translation gives CASSQVVNTEAFF.

With regard to this clone: Other DNA sequences in the same sample also yield this CDR3. The chain combines TRBV5-1 with TRBJ1-1, with D unresolved. The length of the CDR3 is 14 residues. Trimming shortened V by 0 bases and J by 3 bases, and 9 bases separated the two germline ends. Germline V CDR1 and CDR2: SGHRS, YFSETQ. As DNA, the CDR3 is TGCGCCAGCAGCTTGGAGGGAGGGTACACTGAAGCTTTCTTT. Its translation: CASSLEGGYTEAFF. The full variable domain, completed using reference TRBV5-1 and TRBJ1-1, is KAGVTQTPRYLIKTRGQQVTLSCSPISGHRSVSWYQQTPGQGLQFLFEYFSETQRNKGNFPGRFSGRQFSNSRSEMNVSTLELGDSALYLCASSLEGGYTEAFFGQGTRLTVV.

This chain joins TRBV6-1 and TRBJ2-2; no reliable D call. Trimming shortened V by 2 bases and J by 1 base, and 5 bases separated the two germline ends. This CDR3 is 14 amino acids long. Germline V gene sequence: CDR1 MNHNS, CDR2 SASEGT. The CDR3 spells CASSEQENTGELFF. The CDR3 bases are TGTGCCAGCAGTGAACAGGAGAACACCGGGGAGCTGTTTTTT.

V gene TRBV18 combines with J gene TRBJ1-6, with D maybe TRBD1 (5 bases). V lost 3 bases to trimming and J lost 1 base, with 13 bases between them. CDR3 length equals 17 residues. Germline-derived CDR1 and CDR2 are KGHSH and LQKENI. CDR3: CASSPAQPGSYNSPLHF. Written as DNA, the CDR3 is TGTGCCAGCTCACCGGCGCAGCCAGGGTCCTATAATTCACCCCTCCACTTT.

The chain couples TRBV6-2 or TRBV6-3 to TRBJ1-2; D is unclear. Germline V gene data show CDR1 as MNHEY and CDR2 as SVGEGT. V was cut by 0 bases and J by 4 bases, with 12 bases left in between. The CDR3 runs 15 residues. DNA of the CDR3: TGTGCCAGCAGTTACTCGAACTCGCAGGCCTATGGCTACACCTTC. Its protein product is CASSYSNSQAYGYTF.

This clone was picked up one time. V and J are TRBV28 and TRBJ1-5; perhaps TRBD1 as D (5 bases). Trimming left V 6 bases short and J 4 bases short, with 13 bases between. Germline CDR1 MDHEN, CDR2 SYDVKM. This CDR3 is built from 14 residues. Written as DNA, the CDR3 is TGTGCCAGCAGCGGGGGACTCACTAATCAGCCCCAGCATTTT. As protein: CASSGGLTNQPQHF.

The rearrangement joins TRBV9 to TRBJ2-3; D is perhaps TRBD1 or TRBD2 (5 bases each). From germline, CDR1 is SGDLS and CDR2 YYNGEE. The V and J ends lost 0 bases and 6 bases respectively, with 5 bases between them. The CDR3 is 12 amino acids. The CDR3, as DNA: TGTGCCAGCAGCGTAGGGGGGGATACGCAGTATTTT. Translation: CASSVGGDTQYF.

The gene calls are TRBV28 and TRBJ1-5; 11 bases agree with TRBD1. Germline V gene data show CDR1 as MDHEN and CDR2 as SYDVKM. The CDR3 runs to 14 residues. V lost 6 bases, J lost 3 bases, and 1 base stayed unmatched. The CDR3 sequence is CASRGQGDNQPQHF. The CDR3 region has the DNA TGTGCCAGCAGGGGACAGGGGGACAATCAGCCCCAGCATTTT.

The chain uses TRBV2 and TRBJ1-3; no reliable D call. The ends were cut back, 4 bases at V and 2 bases at J, with 6 bases in the middle. Germline V CDR1 and CDR2: SNHLY, FYNNEI. This CDR3 is 13 amino acids long. CDR3 amino acids: CASSVDAGNTIYF. The DNA for the CDR3 is TGTGCCAGCAGTGTGGACGCTGGAAACACCATATATTTT.

The chain combines TRBV3-1 (or the pseudogene TRBV3-2) with TRBJ2-1; D might be TRBD1 or TRBD2, each matching 5 bases. CDR1 is LGHDT, CDR2 YNNKEL, per germline (reference sequence). Trimming removed 4 bases from V and 8 bases from J, with 15 bases in between. The CDR3 length is 14 residues. The CDR3 loop reads CASSPGLASDEQFF. Written as DNA, the CDR3 is TGTGCCAGCAGCCCGGGGCTAGCAAGTGATGAGCAGTTCTTC.

This chain uses TRBV30 with TRBJ1-2; D not resolved. The CDR3 has 14 amino acids. V lost 4 bases and J lost 0, with 12 bases in between. Germline-derived CDR1 and CDR2 are GTSNPN and SVGIG (reference sequence). CDR3 sequence: CAWTLGGTNYGYTF. CDR3 DNA sequence: TGTGCCTGGACCCTGGGAGGGACTAACTATGGCTACACCTTC.

The gene calls are TRBV10-1 and TRBJ2-7; D not certain. The CDR3 covers 14 residues. CDR1 is WNHNN and CDR2 is SYGVQD in the germline V gene (reference sequence). Trimming removed 0 bases at V and 6 bases at J, with 12 bases between. The DNA of the CDR3 is TGCGCCAGCAGTGAGTCGACCACAGCAACCGAGCAGTACTTC. This gives the protein CASSESTTATEQYF.

The chain combines TRBV11-2 with TRBJ1-4; tentatively, D is TRBD1 (6 bases). There are 14 residues in the CDR3. CDR1 and CDR2 from the germline V gene are SGHAT and FQNNGV. V was cut by 2 bases and J by 6 bases, with 10 bases left in between. The CDR3 region is CASSLRGVDEKLFF. In DNA, the CDR3 is TGTGCCAGCAGCTTAAGGGGGGTGGATGAAAAACTGTTTTTT.

The rearrangement uses TRBV19 and TRBJ1-6, with 11 bases lining up with TRBD1. After removal of 7 bases from V and 5 bases from J, the junction contained 4 bases not matched to a gene. The CDR3 has 15 residues. Germline CDR1 reads LNHDA; CDR2 reads SQIVND (reference sequence). The CDR3 sequence: CASTQGQGDNSPLHF. In nucleotides, the CDR3 is TGTGCCAGTACCCAGGGACAGGGGGATAATTCACCCCTCCACTTT.

The chain has TRBV3-1 (or the pseudogene TRBV3-2) and TRBJ2-7; no clear D. Germline V gives CDR1 LGHDT, CDR2 YNNKEL (reference sequence). The CDR3 totals 12 residues. V was trimmed by 8 bases and J by 5 bases, leaving 13 bases between them. In DNA form, the CDR3 reads TGTGCCAGCGCCATGGGTACCAACGAGCAGTACTTC. This sequence encodes CASAMGTNEQYF.

The chain is built from TRBV19 and TRBJ2-7; TRBD2 agrees at 12 bases. The trim removed 1 base at V and 5 bases at J, leaving 0 bases unmatched. The germline CDR1 and CDR2 sequences are LNHDA and SQIVND (reference sequence). CDR3 length: 14 amino acids. The chain's CDR3 is CASSIGLAGDEQYF. In DNA form, the CDR3 reads TGTGCCAGTAGTATAGGACTAGCGGGGGACGAGCAGTACTTC.

The chain has TRBV30 and TRBJ1-2, with D possibly matching TRBD1 (5 bases). V dropped 0 bases and J dropped 8 bases, with 10 bases sitting between them. The CDR3 length is 12 residues. The germline V gene encodes CDR1 GTSNPN and CDR2 SVGIG (reference sequence). CDR3 nucleotides: TGTGCCTGGAGTGTGAGGGGCTCCGGCTACACCTTC. Protein sequence: CAWSVRGSGYTF.

Here the CDR3 reads CASSTEQGRRELFF. The CDR3 DNA reads as TGTGCCAGCAGCACCGAACAGGGGCGTAGGGAGCTGTTTTTT. The chain has TRBV7-2 and TRBJ2-2; 7 bases are a match to TRBD1. This CDR3 is built from 14 residues. V gave up 5 bases and J gave up 9 bases; unmatched junction bases: 9. Germline-derived CDR1 and CDR2 are SGHTA and FQGNSA. Drawing the rest from reference TRBV7-2 and TRBJ2-2, the complete variable domain is GAGVSQSPSNKVTEKGKDVELRCDPISGHTALYWYRQSLGQGLEFLIYFQGNSAPDKSGLPSDRFSAERTGGSVSTLTIQRTQQEDSAVYLCASSTEQGRRELFFGEGSRLTVL.

The chain combines TRBV18 with TRBJ2-7; D remains unclear. CDR1 and CDR2 (germline): KGHSH, LQKENI. Trimming removed 4 bases from V and 0 bases from J, with 10 bases in between. The CDR3 sequence is 14 residues long. The CDR3 loop is CASSLNQDSYEQYF. In DNA form, the CDR3 reads TGTGCCAGCTCACTAAATCAGGACTCCTACGAGCAGTACTTC.

The V and J genes are TRBV13 and TRBJ1-1; no reliable D call. The germline V gene encodes CDR1 PRHDT and CDR2 FYEKMQ (reference sequence). V was pared by 5 bases and J by 1 base, with 17 bases between. The CDR3 is 16 residues long. CDR3 residues: CASSPPLRPRNTEAFF. CDR3 nucleotide sequence: TGTGCCAGCAGCCCCCCCCTTCGACCTAGGAACACTGAAGCTTTCTTT.

The chain employs TRBV5-1 and TRBJ1-1, with 7 bases aligning to TRBD1. With 6 bases clipped from V and 1 base from J, the junction kept 15 bases outside the gene matches. The CDR3 runs to 17 residues. Germline V CDR1 and CDR2: SGHRS, YFSETQ. Here the CDR3 DNA reads TGCGCCAGCATGCGACAGGGCACTACGGTACCGAACACTGAAGCTTTCTTT. It specifies CASMRQGTTVPNTEAFF.

This chain connects TRBV6-5 to TRBJ2-5; 11 bases align to TRBD2. Germline CDR1 is MNHEY and CDR2 is SVGAGI. Trimming removed 6 bases from V and 5 bases from J; junction bases left unmatched: 5. The CDR3 extends over 14 amino acids. CDR3 bases: TGTGCCAGCAGGACTAGCGGGGATTGGGAGACCCAGTACTTC. This sequence encodes CASRTSGDWETQYF.